This T cell receptor (beta chain) was documented in a study of blood T cells in healthy people across ages (dated by TCRdb to the mid-2010s). General notes on the study: In model experiments, template switching captured roughly one uniquely barcoded TCR beta cDNA molecule for every two T cells. Two additional independent replicas of 1 million unique cDNA reads from the same blood draw were analyzed for two donors (one aged 18 to 30 and one aged 80 or older). To avoid experimental bias, donors of different ages were randomly spread across the sequencing lanes. Using deep sequencing normalized with unique cDNA molecular identifiers, the study measured how TCR beta repertoire diversity changes with age. The donors were split into four age groups: young (average about 15 years), middle-aged (roughly 39), aged (approximately 60) and long-lived (approximately 80).

Results the study describes overall, beyond this receptor: Donor CMV infection status was unknown, potentially confounding age-related changes in expanded clonotypes. There was a strong correlation between observed TCR beta diversity and the percentage of naive T cells measured by flow cytometry. As age increased, observed TCR beta diversity per million T cells dropped in a roughly linear way, and a significant reduction was already evident by age 40. Estimates of total diversity based on one million sequenced T cells were considered lower bounds and underestimates. Compared with the aged group, the long-lived group had more naive CD4+ T cells, fewer expanded clones and increased TCR diversity, a pattern suggesting age selection. Conclusive comparison of naive and antigen-experienced compartments was prevented by the profiling of bulk unsorted PBMCs.

The CDR3 spans 17 residues, from the cysteine through the phenylalanine. Only CDR3 DNA is held: 51 bases, read in frame from base 1. The receptor library was made with 5' RACE. The sample was run on an Illumina HiSeq 2500. A second PCR of about 6 to 11 cycles was run with a J-beta primer mix and a sample-barcoded 5' primer. A unique molecular identifier was introduced onto each TCR beta cDNA molecule by a template-switch 5' adaptor carrying 12 random nucleotides. Each sample yielded at least 3 million CDR3-containing paired-end reads. First-strand cDNA was synthesized from all RNA with the Mint cDNA synthesis kit, primed by a TRBC-specific oligonucleotide. Following uracil-DNA glycosylase treatment, a first 18-cycle PCR with universal primers M1SS and BC2_uni_R was performed on all cDNA. The paper's data handling went like this. Normalization of each sample was performed by random selection of 1 million high-quality reads, each carrying a distinct molecular identifier. Instead of being binned into consensus sequences, reads that shared molecular identifiers were thrown out. MiTCR, run with a Q25 quality threshold and the strictest error-elimination algorithm, handled CDR3 identification, clonotype clustering and error correction. A nonparametric unseen species model with Euler transformation was used to estimate a lower bound on total TCR beta diversity. The raw public reads went through TCRdb reprocessing: fastp at Q25, MiXCR clone calling, in-frame beta chains kept. A single entry per CDR3 protein holds the most common genes and DNA from its merged rows. None of the V and J calls come from the authors' own analysis; TCRdb made them. This sample lists 700,000 or so distinct CDR3 sequences; 35% to 50% were detected once. In total, the top ten clones hold approximately 29% of the sample.

The donors were roughly 40 Caucasian individuals from Russia, aged 6 to 90 years, who were systemically healthy. Each donor gave around 9.5 milliliters of peripheral blood, collected into EDTA-treated Vacutainer tubes. PBMCs were isolated by Ficoll-Paque density-gradient centrifugation, with at least 7 million obtained per sample. Trizol reagent was used to extract total RNA from PBMCs, with at least 5 micrograms per sample. The percentages of naive CD45RAhigh/CD27high T cells were determined by flow cytometry on a PBMC aliquot from every donor. This clonotype was recorded a few times. Its antigen has not been determined. No base quality values were provided; no much bigger clone lies one nucleotide off.

This chain joins TRBV21-1 to TRBJ2-7. TRBV21-1 is described as a pseudogene. Sequencing input: blood. The receptor's source is a man at least 80 years old in good health. The CDR3 reads CASSPNSGVKKNYEQYF. The DNA is as follows: TGTGCCAGCAGCCCGAATTCTGGGGTCAAAAAAAACTACGAGCAGTACTTC.